This TCR beta chain stems from a study of T cell repertoires in ileal Crohn's disease. The wider study: Patients had a median roughly 8-year disease duration, and under 45% were active smokers.

Sequencing was performed with immunoSEQ multiplex PCR; in TCRdb, only in-frame clones are kept and a portion is missing. The data hold around 15,000 clones, with more than 85% observed a single time. Study-wide results and caveats: Clonality above 26.8% at surgery always came with endoscopic recurrence.

With V trimmed by 3 bases and J by 5 bases, 8 bases remained unmatched. The CDR3 extends over 15 amino acids. Germline CDR1 SGHRS, CDR2 YFSETQ. On this clone itself: Antigen unknown.

Material: ileal tissue. The chain recombines TRBV5-1 with TRBJ2-5; 9 bases are a match to TRBD1. This sequence was found in an adult with Crohn's disease. This CDR3 reads CASSSPDRGWETQYF. CDR3 DNA: TGCGCCAGCAGCTCGCCGGACAGGGGATGGGAGACCCAGTACTTC.